The next 7 T cell receptor beta chains were all read from a single sample in a study of blood T cells in healthy people across ages. A second roughly 6 to 11 cycle PCR used barcoded and J-beta primers. TCRdb ran MiXCR on the 5' RACE reads and lists one entry per CDR3 protein. The table shows roughly 680,000 distinct CDR3 sequences, with around 50% occurring only once. Sequenced: blood. The receptors stem from an elderly woman in good health.

The chain is built from TRBV12-3 or TRBV12-4 and TRBJ1-4; D ambiguous. The length of the CDR3 is 14 residues. V dropped 3 bases and J dropped 2 bases, with 7 bases sitting between them. The chain's CDR3 is CASSLRRTNEKLFF. CDR3 DNA: TGTGCCAGCAGTTTGAGGCGCACTAATGAAAAACTGTTTTTT.

The chain uses TRBV4-2 and TRBJ2-3; D may be TRBD2 (6 bases). The germline gives CDR1 LGHNA, CDR2 YNFKEQ. The V and J ends lost 0 bases and 5 bases respectively, with 15 bases between them. This CDR3 contains 16 residues. The chain's CDR3 is CASSQDSGEAEDTQYF. The CDR3, as DNA: TGTGCCAGCAGCCAAGATTCGGGGGAGGCTGAAGATACGCAGTATTTT.

The rearrangement links TRBV4-2 to TRBJ2-3, with 8 bases aligning to TRBD2. CDR1 LGHNA and CDR2 YNFKEQ come from the germline V gene. Unmatched junction bases numbered 5, after V lost 0 bases and J lost 3 bases. CDR3 length equals 16 residues. CDR3 residues: CASSQEPAGGTDTQYF. The CDR3 region has the DNA TGTGCCAGCAGCCAAGAACCGGCGGGGGGAACAGATACGCAGTATTTT.

On this clonotype itself: This clone may be a read error of a much larger clone one base away. This rearrangement joins TRBV29-1 to TRBJ2-3, with 13 bases matching TRBD2. Germline lookup yields CDR1 SQVTM and CDR2 ANQGSEA. CDR3 size: 17 residues. CDR3: CSVAPSTSGRATDTQYF. In DNA, the CDR3 is TGCAGTGTTGCCCCATCTACTAGCGGGAGGGCCACAGATACGCAGTATTTT.

A remark on this clonotype: This sequence may be a read error, since a much larger clone differs from it by one base. V is TRBV7-9 and J is TRBJ1-4, with TRBD1 identical over 11 bases. This CDR3 contains 17 residues. Germline CDR1 SEHNR, CDR2 FQNEAQ (reference sequence). For the CDR3, the DNA is TGTGCCAGCAGCCGGACAGGGGGCGCCTCAACTAATGAAGAACTGTTTTTT. It codes for CASSRTGGASTNEELFF.

This chain uses TRBV24-1 with TRBJ2-7; D is unresolved. Between the trimmed V and J ends, which lost 4 bases and 1 base, there was a span of 4 bases. This CDR3 has 12 residues. CDR1 KGHDR and CDR2 SFDVKD come from the germline V gene. DNA for the CDR3: TGTGCCACCAGTGACCGTTCCTACGAGCAGTACTTC. Protein: CATSDRSYEQYF.

Ten or more counts support this clonotype. The chain joins TRBV24-1 to TRBJ2-3, with D possibly matching TRBD2 (7 bases). Trimming removed 4 bases at V and 2 bases at J, with 15 bases between. This CDR3 is 16 amino acids long. In germline, CDR1 is KGHDR, CDR2 SFDVKD. The CDR3 coding sequence is TGTGCCACCAGTGAAAATTGGGGGGGCAACACAGATACGCAGTATTTT. Its translation: CATSENWGGNTDTQYF.